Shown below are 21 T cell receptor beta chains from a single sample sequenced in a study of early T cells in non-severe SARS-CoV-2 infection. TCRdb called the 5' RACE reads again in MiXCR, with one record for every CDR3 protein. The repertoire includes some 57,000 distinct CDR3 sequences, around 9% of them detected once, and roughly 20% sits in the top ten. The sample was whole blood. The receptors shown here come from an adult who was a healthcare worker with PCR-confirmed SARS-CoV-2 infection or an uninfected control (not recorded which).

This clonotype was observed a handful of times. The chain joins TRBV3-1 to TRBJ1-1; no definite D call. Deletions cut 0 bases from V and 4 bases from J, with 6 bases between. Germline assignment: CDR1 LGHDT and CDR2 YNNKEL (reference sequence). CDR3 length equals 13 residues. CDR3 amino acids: CASSQETSTEAFF. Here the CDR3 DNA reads TGTGCCAGCAGCCAAGAAACTAGCACTGAAGCTTTCTTT.

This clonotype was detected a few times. CDR3 coding DNA: TGTGCCAGCAGCTTAACAGGGACAAACACCGGGGAGCTGTTTTTT. Translation: CASSLTGTNTGELFF. The chain combines TRBV7-9 with TRBJ2-2; tentative D call: TRBD1 (6 bases). Trimming removed 2 bases from V and 2 bases from J, with 9 bases in between. The CDR3 runs 15 residues. Germline CDR1 reads SEHNR; CDR2 reads FQNEAQ (reference sequence).

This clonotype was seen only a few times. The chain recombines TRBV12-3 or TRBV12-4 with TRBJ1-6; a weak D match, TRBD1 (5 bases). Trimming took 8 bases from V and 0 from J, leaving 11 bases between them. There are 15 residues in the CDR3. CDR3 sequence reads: CASGDSSSYNSPLHF. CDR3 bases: TGTGCCAGCGGGGACTCGAGCTCCTATAATTCACCCCTCCACTTT.

CDR3 DNA: TGTGCCAGCAGTTACAGGGGGCAAGAGACCCAGTACTTC. Its translation: CASSYRGQETQYF. The chain is built from TRBV6-6 and TRBJ2-5, with a weak D call TRBD1 (6 bases). This CDR3 is built from 13 residues. Germline loops: CDR1 MNHNY, CDR2 SVGAGI (reference sequence). Between the trimmed V and J ends, which lost 2 bases and 2 bases, there was a span of 6 bases.

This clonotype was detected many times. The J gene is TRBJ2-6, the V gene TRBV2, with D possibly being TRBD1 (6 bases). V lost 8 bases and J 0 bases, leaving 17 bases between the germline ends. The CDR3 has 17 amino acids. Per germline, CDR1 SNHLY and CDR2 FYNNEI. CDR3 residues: CASGRDTLSSGANVLTF. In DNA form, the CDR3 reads TGTGCCAGCGGACGGGACACCTTATCCTCTGGGGCCAACGTCCTGACTTTC.

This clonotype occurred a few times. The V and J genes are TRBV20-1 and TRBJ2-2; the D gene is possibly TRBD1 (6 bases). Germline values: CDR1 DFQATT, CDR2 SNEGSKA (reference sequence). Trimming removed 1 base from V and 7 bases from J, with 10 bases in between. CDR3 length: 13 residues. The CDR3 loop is CSARVRGGGELFF. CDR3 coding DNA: TGCAGTGCTAGAGTCAGGGGCGGCGGGGAGCTGTTTTTT.

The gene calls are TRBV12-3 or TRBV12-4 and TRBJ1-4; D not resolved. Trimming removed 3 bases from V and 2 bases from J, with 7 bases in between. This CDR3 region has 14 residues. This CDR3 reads CASSFLNTNEKLFF. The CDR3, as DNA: TGTGCCAGCAGTTTTCTAAACACTAATGAAAAACTGTTTTTT.

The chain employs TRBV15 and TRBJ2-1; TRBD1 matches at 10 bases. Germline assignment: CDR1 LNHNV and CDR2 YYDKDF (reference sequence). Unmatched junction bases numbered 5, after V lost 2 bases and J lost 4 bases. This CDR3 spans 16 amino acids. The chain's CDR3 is CATSRTTGGKYNEQFF. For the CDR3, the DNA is TGTGCCACCAGCAGAACGACAGGGGGCAAGTACAATGAGCAGTTCTTC.

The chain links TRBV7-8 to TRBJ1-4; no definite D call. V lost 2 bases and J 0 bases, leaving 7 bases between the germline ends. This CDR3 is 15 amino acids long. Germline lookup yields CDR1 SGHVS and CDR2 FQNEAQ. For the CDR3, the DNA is TGTGCCAGCAGCTTAAGGGCAGCAACTAATGAAAAACTGTTTTTT. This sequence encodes CASSLRAATNEKLFF.

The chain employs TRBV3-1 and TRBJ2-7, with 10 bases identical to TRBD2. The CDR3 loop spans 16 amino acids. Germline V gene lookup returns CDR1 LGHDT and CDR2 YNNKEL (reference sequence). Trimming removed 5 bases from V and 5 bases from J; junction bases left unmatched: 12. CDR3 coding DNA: TGTGCCAGCAGCGAAACGAGCGGGGGACTAGCGAACGAGCAGTACTTC. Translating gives CASSETSGGLANEQYF.

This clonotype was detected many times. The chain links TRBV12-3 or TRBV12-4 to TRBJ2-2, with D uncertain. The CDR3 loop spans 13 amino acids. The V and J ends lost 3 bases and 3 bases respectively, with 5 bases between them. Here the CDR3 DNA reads TGTGCCAGCAGTTTTCGGGACACCGGGGAGCTGTTTTTT. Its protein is CASSFRDTGELFF.

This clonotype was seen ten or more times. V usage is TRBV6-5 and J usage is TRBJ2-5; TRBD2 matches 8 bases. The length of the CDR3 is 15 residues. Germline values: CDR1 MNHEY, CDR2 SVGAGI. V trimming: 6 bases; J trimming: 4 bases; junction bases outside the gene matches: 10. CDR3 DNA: TGTGCCAGCAGCGGACTAGCAGGCGGCGGAGAGACCCAGTACTTC. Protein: CASSGLAGGGETQYF.

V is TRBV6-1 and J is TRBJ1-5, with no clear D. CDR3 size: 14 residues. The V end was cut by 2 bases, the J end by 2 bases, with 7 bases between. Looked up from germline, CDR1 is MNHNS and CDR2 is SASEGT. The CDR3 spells CASSESGGNQPQHF. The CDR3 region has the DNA TGTGCCAGCAGTGAATCTGGGGGCAATCAGCCCCAGCATTTT.

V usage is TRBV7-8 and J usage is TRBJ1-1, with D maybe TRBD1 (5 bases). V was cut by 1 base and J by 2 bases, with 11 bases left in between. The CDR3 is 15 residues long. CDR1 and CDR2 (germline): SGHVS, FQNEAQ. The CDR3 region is CASSLGVGVNTEAFF. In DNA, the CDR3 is TGTGCCAGCAGCTTAGGTGTAGGGGTCAACACTGAAGCTTTCTTT. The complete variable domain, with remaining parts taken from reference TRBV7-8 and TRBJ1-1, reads GAGVSQSPRYKVAKRGQDVALRCDPISGHVSLFWYQQALGQGPEFLTYFQNEAQLDKSGLPSDRFFAERPEGSVSTLKIQRTQQEDSAVYLCASSLGVGVNTEAFFGQGTRLTVV.

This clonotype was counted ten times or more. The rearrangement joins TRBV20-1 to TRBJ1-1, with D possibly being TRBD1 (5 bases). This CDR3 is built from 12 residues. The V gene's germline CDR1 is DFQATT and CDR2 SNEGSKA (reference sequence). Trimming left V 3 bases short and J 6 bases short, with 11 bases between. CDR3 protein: CSASQGKAEAFF. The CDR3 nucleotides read TGCAGTGCTAGCCAGGGAAAGGCTGAAGCTTTCTTT.

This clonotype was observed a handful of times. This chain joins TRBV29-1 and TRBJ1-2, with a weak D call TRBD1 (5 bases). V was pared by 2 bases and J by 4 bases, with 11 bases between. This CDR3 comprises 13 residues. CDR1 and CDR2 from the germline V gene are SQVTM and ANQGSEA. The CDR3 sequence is CSVERGAPYGYTF. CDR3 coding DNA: TGCAGCGTTGAAAGAGGGGCACCCTATGGCTACACCTTC.

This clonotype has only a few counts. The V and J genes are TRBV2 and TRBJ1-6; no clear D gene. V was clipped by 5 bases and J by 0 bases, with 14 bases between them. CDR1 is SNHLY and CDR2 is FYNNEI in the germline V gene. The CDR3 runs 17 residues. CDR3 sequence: CASSLFFGSSYNSPLHF. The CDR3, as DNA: TGTGCCAGCAGTCTCTTTTTTGGGAGCTCCTATAATTCACCCCTCCACTTT.

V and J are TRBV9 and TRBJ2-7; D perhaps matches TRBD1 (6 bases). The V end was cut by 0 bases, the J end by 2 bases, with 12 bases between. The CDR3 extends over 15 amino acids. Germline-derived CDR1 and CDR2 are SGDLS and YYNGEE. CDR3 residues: CASSVGDRIPYEQYF. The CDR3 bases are TGTGCCAGCAGCGTAGGAGACAGGATCCCCTACGAGCAGTACTTC.

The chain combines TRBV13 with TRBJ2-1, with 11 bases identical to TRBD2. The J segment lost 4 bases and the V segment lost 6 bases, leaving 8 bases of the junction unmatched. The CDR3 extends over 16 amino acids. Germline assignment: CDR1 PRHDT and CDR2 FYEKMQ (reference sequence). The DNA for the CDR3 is TGTGCCAGCAGAAAAGGACTAGCGGGTCCTTACAATGAGCAGTTCTTC. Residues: CASRKGLAGPYNEQFF. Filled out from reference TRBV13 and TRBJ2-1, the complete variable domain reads AAGVIQSPRHLIKEKRETATLKCYPIPRHDTVYWYQQGPGQDPQFLISFYEKMQSDKGSIPDRFSAQQFSDYHSELNMSSLELGDSALYFCASRKGLAGPYNEQFFGPGTRLTVL.

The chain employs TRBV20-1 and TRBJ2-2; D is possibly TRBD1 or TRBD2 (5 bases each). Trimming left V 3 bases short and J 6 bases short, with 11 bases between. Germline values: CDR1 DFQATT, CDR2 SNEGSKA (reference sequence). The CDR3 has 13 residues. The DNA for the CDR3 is TGCAGTGCTAGCATGGGACCCTCCGGGGAGCTGTTTTTT. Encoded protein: CSASMGPSGELFF.

The CDR3 region has the DNA TGTGCCATCAGTGAAAGGCTCTTGGCTCACGAGCAGTACTTC. Its protein product is CAISERLLAHEQYF. V usage is TRBV10-3 and J usage is TRBJ2-7, with D unclear. CDR1 is ENHRY, CDR2 SYGVKD, per germline. The CDR3 is made up of 14 amino acids. V was trimmed by 3 bases and J by 5 bases, leaving 14 bases between them.